This passage covers 2 T cell receptor beta chains from one sample sequenced in a study of T cells after yellow fever vaccination. MiXCR, run by TCRdb on the 5' RACE reads, gives a single entry per CDR3 protein. Of around 340,000 distinct CDR3 sequences in the sample, roughly 9.4% were seen once. The specimen comprised PBMCs, sampled on the day of the first yellow fever vaccination. These receptors originate from a man in his late teens or twenties who received the YFV17D yellow fever vaccine.

This chain connects TRBV6-4 to TRBJ2-1; 11 bases align to TRBD2. The CDR3 runs to 15 residues. Germline V lookup: CDR1 MRHNA, CDR2 SNTAGT. The J segment lost 7 bases and the V segment lost 4 bases, leaving 6 bases of the junction unmatched. CDR3 loop: CASSASGGPGNEQFF. In nucleotides, the CDR3 is TGTGCCAGCAGTGCTAGCGGGGGGCCGGGGAATGAGCAGTTCTTC.

The sample holds a few counts of this clonotype. The DNA is omitted, as the CDR3 cannot be located on it reliably, and the CDR3 follows TCRdb's listing. This rearrangement joins TRBV4-3 to TRBJ2-7; no DNA check was done on the table's D call, TRBD1. Germline V gives CDR1 LGHNA, CDR2 YSLEER. Including both end residues, the CDR3 is 13 amino acids long. The CDR3 reads CASSQETWGQGSF.